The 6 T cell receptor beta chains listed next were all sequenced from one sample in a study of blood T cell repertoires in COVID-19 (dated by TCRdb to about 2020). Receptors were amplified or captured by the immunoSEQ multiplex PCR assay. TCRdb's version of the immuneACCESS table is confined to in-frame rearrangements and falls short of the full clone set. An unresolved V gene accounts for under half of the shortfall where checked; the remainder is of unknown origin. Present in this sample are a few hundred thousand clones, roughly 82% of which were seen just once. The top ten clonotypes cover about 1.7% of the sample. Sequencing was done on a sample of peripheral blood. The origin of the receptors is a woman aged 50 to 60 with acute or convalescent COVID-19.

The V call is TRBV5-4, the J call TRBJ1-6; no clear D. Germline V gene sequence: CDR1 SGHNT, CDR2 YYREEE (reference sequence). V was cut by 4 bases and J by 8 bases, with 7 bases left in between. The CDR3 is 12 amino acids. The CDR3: CASSHGDSPLHF. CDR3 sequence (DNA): TGTGCCAGCAGCCACGGGGATTCACCCCTCCACTTT. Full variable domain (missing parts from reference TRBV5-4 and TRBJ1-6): ETGVTQSPTHLIKTRGQQVTLRCSSQSGHNTVSWYQQALGQGPQFIFQYYREEENGRGNFPPRFSGLQFPNYSSELNVNALELDDSALYLCASSHGDSPLHFGNGTRLTVT.

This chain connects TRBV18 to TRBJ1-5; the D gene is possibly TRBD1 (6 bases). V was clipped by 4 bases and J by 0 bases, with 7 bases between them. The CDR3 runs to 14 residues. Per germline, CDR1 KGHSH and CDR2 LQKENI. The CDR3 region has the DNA TGTGCCAGCTCACAACAGGGTAGCAATCAGCCCCAGCATTTT. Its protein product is CASSQQGSNQPQHF.

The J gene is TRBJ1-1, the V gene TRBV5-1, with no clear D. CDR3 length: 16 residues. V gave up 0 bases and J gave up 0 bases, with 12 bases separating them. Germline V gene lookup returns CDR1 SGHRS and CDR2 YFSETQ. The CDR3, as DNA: TGCGCCAGCAGCTTGGTGGCAGGTGGCATGAACACTGAAGCTTTCTTT. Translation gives CASSLVAGGMNTEAFF.

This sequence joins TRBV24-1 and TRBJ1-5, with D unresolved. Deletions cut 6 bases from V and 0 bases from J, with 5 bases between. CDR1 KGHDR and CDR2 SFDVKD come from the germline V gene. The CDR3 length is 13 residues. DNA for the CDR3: TGTGCCACCAGTCCGGTTAGCAATCAGCCCCAGCATTTT. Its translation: CATSPVSNQPQHF.

The CDR3 sequence: CASTPGGENYGYTF. The DNA of the CDR3 is TGTGCCAGCACCCCGGGGGGGGAAAACTATGGCTACACCTTC. V usage is TRBV19 and J usage is TRBJ1-2, with D possibly being TRBD1 (5 bases). Germline CDR1 is LNHDA and CDR2 is SQIVND (reference sequence). With 9 bases removed from V and 2 bases from J, the gap between germline ends came to 16 bases. The CDR3 loop spans 14 amino acids.

The CDR3 region is CASSPRRATPGTNYGYTF. The DNA of the CDR3 is TGTGCCAGCAGTCCCCGCAGGGCGACCCCTGGGACTAACTATGGCTACACCTTC. The V call is TRBV6-6, the J call TRBJ1-2, with TRBD1 as a possible D gene (5 bases). Germline V gene lookup returns CDR1 MNHNY and CDR2 SVGAGI (reference sequence). The CDR3 is 18 amino acids. Trimming left V 5 bases short and J 0 bases short, with 22 bases between.